This passage covers 8 T cell receptor beta chains from one sample sequenced in a study of T cell responses to AZD1222 COVID-19 vaccine. Profiled with immunoSEQ multiplex PCR; TCRdb holds only in-frame clones, not every one. The data contain 150,000 to 200,000 clones, approximately 90% of them singletons. The sample was peripheral blood, taken 28 days after the second AZD1222 dose. The receptors shown here come from an adult who received the AZD1222 COVID-19 vaccine.

This clone was observed a handful of times. The J gene is TRBJ1-2, the V gene TRBV7-9; D is undetermined. V was shortened by 7 bases and J by 2 bases, with 14 bases between the two germline ends. Germline assignment: CDR1 SEHNR and CDR2 FQNEAQ (reference sequence). There are 14 residues in the CDR3. The CDR3, as DNA: TGTGCCAGCACCCCTGGCACTGGGAACTATGGCTACACCTTC. This codes for CASTPGTGNYGYTF.

The genes are TRBV11-3 and TRBJ2-1; 8 positions match TRBD2. The length of the CDR3 is 16 residues. Germline V gene sequence: CDR1 SGHNT, CDR2 YENEEA. V lost 5 bases to trimming and J lost 2 bases; unmatched junction nucleotides: 8. CDR3 residues: CASSRSGNRPYNEQFF. The DNA for the CDR3 is TGTGCCAGCAGCCGTAGCGGGAACCGACCCTACAATGAGCAGTTCTTC.

The chain is built from TRBV15 and TRBJ2-3, with 11 bases identical to TRBD2. The CDR3 spans 17 residues. Per the germline V gene, CDR1 is LNHNV and CDR2 is YYDKDF (reference sequence). J gave up 8 bases and V 0 bases, and 10 bases lay outside the gene matches. The DNA of the CDR3 is TGTGCCACCAGCAGAGATAGTCGGACTAGCGGGTACTTTACGCAGTATTTT. It encodes CATSRDSRTSGYFTQYF. Full variable domain (missing parts from reference TRBV15 and TRBJ2-3): DAMVIQNPRYQVTQFGKPVTLSCSQTLNHNVMYWYQQKSSQAPKLLFHYYDKDFNNEADTPDNFQSRRPNTSFCFLDIRSPGLGDTAMYLCATSRDSRTSGYFTQYFGPGTRLTVL.

The rearrangement joins TRBV9 to TRBJ2-3; tentative D call: TRBD2 (7 bases). Deletions cut 2 bases from V and 6 bases from J, with 13 bases between. The CDR3 covers 14 residues. Looked up from germline, CDR1 is SGDLS and CDR2 is YYNGEE. The CDR3 DNA sequence: TGTGCCAGCAGCGTCTCCGGGGGGCCCGATACGCAGTATTTT. Its protein product is CASSVSGGPDTQYF.

This clone was observed a single time. This chain joins TRBV7-9 and TRBJ2-6; no firm D call. Germline assignment: CDR1 SEHNR and CDR2 FQNEAQ (reference sequence). This CDR3 has 14 residues. The CDR3 sequence is CASAYGTGANVLTF. The DNA of the CDR3 is TGTGCGTCAGCTTACGGAACTGGGGCCAACGTCCTGACTTTC.

CDR3 loop: CASSAGQARNYGYTF. As DNA, the CDR3 is TGTGCCAGCAGCGCTGGACAGGCCAGAAACTATGGCTACACCTTC. This chain links TRBV5-6 with TRBJ1-2; 7 positions match TRBD1. The germline CDR1 and CDR2 sequences are SGHDT and YYEEEE. This CDR3 is 15 amino acids long. Unmatched junction bases numbered 8, after V lost 4 bases and J lost 2 bases. Looking up the rest from reference TRBV5-6 and TRBJ1-2 gives the full variable domain: DAGVTQSPTHLIKTRGQQVTLRCSPKSGHDTVSWYQQALGQGPQFIFQYYEEEERQRGNFPDRFSGHQFPNYSSELNVNALLLGDSALYLCASSAGQARNYGYTFGSGTRLTVV.

The chain links TRBV29-1 to TRBJ1-1, with D perhaps matching TRBD1 (5 bases). This CDR3 spans 12 amino acids. Germline V CDR1 and CDR2: SQVTM, ANQGSEA. With 6 bases removed from V and 4 bases from J, the gap between germline ends came to 12 bases. For the CDR3, the DNA is TGCAGCGTGACCCTGGGGGGCACTGAAGCTTTCTTT. As protein: CSVTLGGTEAFF.

The V and J genes are TRBV7-9 and TRBJ1-4; D ambiguous. Germline V gene sequence: CDR1 SEHNR, CDR2 FQNEAQ (reference sequence). CDR3 length equals 16 residues. Deletions cut 0 bases from V and 8 bases from J, with 16 bases between. CDR3 amino acids: CASSLARGPFKEKLFF. Here the CDR3 DNA reads TGTGCCAGCAGCTTAGCGAGAGGGCCTTTCAAGGAAAAACTGTTTTTT.